The clone carrying this T cell receptor beta chain was observed many times. These data originate in a study of regulatory T cells in long-lasting Graves disease. J gave up 2 bases and V 7 bases, and 5 bases lay outside the gene matches. The CDR3 loop spans 14 amino acids. The germline V gene has CDR1 SNHLY and CDR2 FYNNEI. Time point reported: newly diagnosed GD, antithyroid drugs for less than 3 months. Construction of the TCR library relied on RNA isolated from PBMCs. According to the study, TCR beta libraries were built with iRepertoire HTBI primers and CDR3-region Arm-PCR. TCRdb re-analysed the multiplex PCR reads in MiXCR, keeping a single row per CDR3 protein. Of some 460,000 distinct CDR3 sequences listed, roughly 16% are singletons. These same data were also listed under a study on T cells in Graves' hyperthyroidism and ophthalmopathy. From that second work: Any patient presenting with uncontrolled infection, other autoimmune disease, pregnancy or lactation was left out.

The J gene is TRBJ2-1, the V gene TRBV2; 7 bases are shared with TRBD1. This clonotype was sampled from a middle-aged man with Graves disease. Material: peripheral blood mononuclear cells (PBMCs), obtained at new diagnosis, from a patient treated with antithyroid drugs. The CDR3 reads CASTRQGTYNEQFF. The CDR3 DNA follows: TGTGCCAGCACTAGACAGGGAACCTACAATGAGCAGTTCTTC.